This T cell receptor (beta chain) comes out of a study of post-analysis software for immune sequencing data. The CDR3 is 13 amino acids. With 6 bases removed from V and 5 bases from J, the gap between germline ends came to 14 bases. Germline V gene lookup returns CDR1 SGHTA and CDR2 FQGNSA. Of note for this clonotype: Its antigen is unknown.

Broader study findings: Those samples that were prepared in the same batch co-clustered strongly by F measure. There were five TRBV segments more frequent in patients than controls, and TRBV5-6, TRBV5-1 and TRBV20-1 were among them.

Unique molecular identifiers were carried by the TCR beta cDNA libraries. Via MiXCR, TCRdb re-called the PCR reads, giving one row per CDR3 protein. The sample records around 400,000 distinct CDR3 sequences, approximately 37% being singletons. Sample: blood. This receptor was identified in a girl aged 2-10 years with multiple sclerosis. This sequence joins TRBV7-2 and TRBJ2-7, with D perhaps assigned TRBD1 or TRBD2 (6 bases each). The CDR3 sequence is CASSPRGVNEQYF. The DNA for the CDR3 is TGTGCCAGCAGTCCGAGGGGGGTTAACGAGCAGTACTTC.